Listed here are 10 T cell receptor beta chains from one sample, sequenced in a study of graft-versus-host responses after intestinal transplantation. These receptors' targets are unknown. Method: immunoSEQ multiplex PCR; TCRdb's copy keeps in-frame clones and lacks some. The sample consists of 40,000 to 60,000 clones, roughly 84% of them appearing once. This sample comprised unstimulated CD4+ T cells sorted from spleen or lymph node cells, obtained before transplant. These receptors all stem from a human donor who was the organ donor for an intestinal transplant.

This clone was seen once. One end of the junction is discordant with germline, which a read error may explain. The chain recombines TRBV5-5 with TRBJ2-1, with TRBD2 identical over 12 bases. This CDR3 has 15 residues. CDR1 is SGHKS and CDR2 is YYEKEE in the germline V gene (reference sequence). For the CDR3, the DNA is TGTGTCAGCAGCCTAGCGGGAGGGCCTTTTAGTGAGCAGTTCTTC. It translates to CVSSLAGGPFSEQFF.

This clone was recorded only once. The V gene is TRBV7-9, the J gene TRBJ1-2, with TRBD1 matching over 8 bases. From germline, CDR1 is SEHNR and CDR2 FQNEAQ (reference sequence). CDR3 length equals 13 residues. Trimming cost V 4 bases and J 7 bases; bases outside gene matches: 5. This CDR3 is CASSSTGEGGYTF. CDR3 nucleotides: TGTGCCAGCAGCTCGACAGGGGAGGGTGGCTACACCTTC.

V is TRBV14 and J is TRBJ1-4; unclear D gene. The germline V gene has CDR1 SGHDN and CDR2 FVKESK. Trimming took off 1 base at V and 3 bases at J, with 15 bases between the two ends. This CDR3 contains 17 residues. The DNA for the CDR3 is TGTGCCAGCAGCCAAGTCCCCCTTACCTCCTCTAATGAAAAACTGTTTTTT. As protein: CASSQVPLTSSNEKLFF.

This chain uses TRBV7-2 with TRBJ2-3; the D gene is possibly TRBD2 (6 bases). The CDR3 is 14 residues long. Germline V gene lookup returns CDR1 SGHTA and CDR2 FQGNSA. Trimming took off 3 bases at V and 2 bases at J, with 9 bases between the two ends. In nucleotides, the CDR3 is TGTGCCAGCAGCTTTTCGGGGGTCACAGATACGCAGTATTTT. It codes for CASSFSGVTDTQYF.

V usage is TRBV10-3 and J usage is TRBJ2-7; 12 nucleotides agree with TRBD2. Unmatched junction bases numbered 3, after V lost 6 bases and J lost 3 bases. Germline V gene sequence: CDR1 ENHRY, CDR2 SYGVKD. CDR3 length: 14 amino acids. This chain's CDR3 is CAIRRTSGDYEQYF. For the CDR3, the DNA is TGTGCCATCAGACGGACTAGCGGGGACTACGAGCAGTACTTC.

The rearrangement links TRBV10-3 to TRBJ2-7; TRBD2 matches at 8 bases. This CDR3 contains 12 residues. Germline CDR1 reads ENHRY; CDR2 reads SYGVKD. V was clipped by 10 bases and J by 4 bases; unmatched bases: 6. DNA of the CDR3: TGTGCCACCACTAGCGGACTATACGAGCAGTACTTC. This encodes CATTSGLYEQYF.

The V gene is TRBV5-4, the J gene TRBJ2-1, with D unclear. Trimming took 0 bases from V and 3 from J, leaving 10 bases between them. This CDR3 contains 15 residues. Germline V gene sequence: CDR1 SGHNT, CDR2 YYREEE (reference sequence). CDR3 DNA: TGTGCCAGCAGCTTGGATCCGGTGAGCTACAATGAGCAGTTCTTC. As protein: CASSLDPVSYNEQFF.

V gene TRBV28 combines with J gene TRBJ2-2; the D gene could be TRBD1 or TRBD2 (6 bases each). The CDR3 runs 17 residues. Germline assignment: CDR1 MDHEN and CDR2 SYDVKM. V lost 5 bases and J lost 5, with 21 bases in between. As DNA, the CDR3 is TGTGCCAGCAGTATCCCCTCGGTGGGGGGCCGTACCGGGGAGCTGTTTTTT. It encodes CASSIPSVGGRTGELFF.

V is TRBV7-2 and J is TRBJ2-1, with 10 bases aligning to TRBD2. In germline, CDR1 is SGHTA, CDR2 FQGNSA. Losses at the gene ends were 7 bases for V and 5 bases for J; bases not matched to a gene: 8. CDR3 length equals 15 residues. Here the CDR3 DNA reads TGTGCCAGCACCATTCGACTAGCGGGTAACAATGAGCAGTTCTTC. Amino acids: CASTIRLAGNNEQFF.

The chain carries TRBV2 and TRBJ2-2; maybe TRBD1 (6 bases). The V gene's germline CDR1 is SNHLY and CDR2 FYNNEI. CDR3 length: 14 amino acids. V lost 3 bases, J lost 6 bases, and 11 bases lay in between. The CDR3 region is CASSEGAGPGELFF. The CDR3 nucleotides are TGTGCCAGCAGTGAGGGGGCAGGGCCCGGGGAGCTGTTTTTT.